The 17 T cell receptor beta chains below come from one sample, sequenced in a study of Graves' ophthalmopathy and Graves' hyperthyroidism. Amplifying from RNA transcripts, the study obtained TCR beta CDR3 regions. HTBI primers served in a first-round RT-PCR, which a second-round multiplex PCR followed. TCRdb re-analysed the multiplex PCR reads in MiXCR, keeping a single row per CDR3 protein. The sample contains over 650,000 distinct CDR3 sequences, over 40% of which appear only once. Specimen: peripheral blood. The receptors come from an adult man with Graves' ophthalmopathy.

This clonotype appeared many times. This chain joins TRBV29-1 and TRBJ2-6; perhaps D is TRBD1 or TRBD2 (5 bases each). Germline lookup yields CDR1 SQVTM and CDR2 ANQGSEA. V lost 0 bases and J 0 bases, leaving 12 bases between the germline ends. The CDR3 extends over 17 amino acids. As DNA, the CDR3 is TGCAGCGTTGAAGAATCAGGGAGATCCTCTGGGGCCAACGTCCTGACTTTC. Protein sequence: CSVEESGRSSGANVLTF.

The CDR3 nucleotides are TGCAGCGTCGCTGACAGGGAAGTCACTGAAGCTTTCTTT. This codes for CSVADREVTEAFF. The V call is TRBV29-1, the J call TRBJ1-1; TRBD1 agrees at 7 bases. V shed 6 bases, J shed 4 bases, and the junction held 8 bases outside the gene matches. The CDR3 is 13 residues long. The germline V gene has CDR1 SQVTM and CDR2 ANQGSEA.

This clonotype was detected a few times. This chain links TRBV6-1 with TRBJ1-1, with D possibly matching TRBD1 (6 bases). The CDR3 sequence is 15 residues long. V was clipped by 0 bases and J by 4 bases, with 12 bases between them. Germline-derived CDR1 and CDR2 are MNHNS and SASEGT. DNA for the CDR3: TGTGCCAGCAGTGAAGCTTGGCAGGGGACCACTGAAGCTTTCTTT. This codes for CASSEAWQGTTEAFF.

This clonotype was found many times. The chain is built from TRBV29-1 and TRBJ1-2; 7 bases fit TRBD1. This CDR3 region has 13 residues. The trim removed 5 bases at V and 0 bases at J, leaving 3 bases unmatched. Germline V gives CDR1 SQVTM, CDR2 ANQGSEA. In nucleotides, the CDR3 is TGCAGCGTTAGACAGGGTGCTAACTATGGCTACACCTTC. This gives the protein CSVRQGANYGYTF. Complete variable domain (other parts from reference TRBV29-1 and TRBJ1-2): SAVISQKPSRDICQRGTSLTIQCQVDSQVTMMFWYRQQPGQSLTLIATANQGSEATYESGFVIDKFPISRPNLTFSTLTVSNMSPEDSSIYLCSVRQGANYGYTFGSGTRLTVV.

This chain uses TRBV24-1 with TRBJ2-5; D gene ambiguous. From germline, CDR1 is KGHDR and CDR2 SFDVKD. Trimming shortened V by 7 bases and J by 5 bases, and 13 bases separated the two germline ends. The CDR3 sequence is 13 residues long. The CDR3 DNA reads TGTGCCACCAGGGAAGGAAACCGCGAGACCCAGTACTTC. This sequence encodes CATREGNRETQYF.

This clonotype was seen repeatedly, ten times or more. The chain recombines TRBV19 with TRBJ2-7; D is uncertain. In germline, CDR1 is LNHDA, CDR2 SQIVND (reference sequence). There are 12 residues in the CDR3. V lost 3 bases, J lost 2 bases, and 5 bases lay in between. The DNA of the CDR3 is TGTGCCAGTAGTATGGTGCCCTACGAGCAGTACTTC. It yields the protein CASSMVPYEQYF.

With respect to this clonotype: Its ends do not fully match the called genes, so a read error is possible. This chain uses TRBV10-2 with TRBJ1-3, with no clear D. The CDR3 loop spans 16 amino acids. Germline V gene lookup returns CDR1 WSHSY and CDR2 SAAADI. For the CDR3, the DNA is TGTGCCAGCAGTGATGCCGGCAGCCACTCTGGAAACACCATATATTTT. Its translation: CASSDAGSHSGNTIYF.

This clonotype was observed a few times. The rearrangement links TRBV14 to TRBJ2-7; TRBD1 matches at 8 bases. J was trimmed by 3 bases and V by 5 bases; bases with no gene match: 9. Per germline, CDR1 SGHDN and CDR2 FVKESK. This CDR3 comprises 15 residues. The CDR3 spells CASSARTGTLYEQYF. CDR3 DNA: TGTGCCAGCAGCGCACGGACAGGGACCCTCTACGAGCAGTACTTC.

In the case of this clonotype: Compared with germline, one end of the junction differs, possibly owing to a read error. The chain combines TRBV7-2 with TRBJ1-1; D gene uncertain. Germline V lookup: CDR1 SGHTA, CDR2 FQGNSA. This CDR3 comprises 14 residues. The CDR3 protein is CASSLFQAHTEALF. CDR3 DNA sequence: TGTGCTAGCAGCTTATTCCAGGCACACACTGAAGCTCTCTTT. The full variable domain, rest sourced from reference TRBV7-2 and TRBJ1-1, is GAGVSQSPSNKVTEKGKDVELRCDPISGHTALYWYRQSLGQGLEFLIYFQGNSAPDKSGLPSDRFSAERTGGSVSTLTIQRTQQEDSAVYLCASSLFQAHTEALFGQGTRLTVV.

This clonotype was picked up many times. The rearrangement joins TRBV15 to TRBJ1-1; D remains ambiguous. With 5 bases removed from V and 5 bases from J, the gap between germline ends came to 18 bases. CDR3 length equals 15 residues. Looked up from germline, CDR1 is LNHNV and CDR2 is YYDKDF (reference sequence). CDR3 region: CATSGYRAGWTEAFF. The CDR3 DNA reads TGTGCCACCAGCGGTTACCGGGCGGGCTGGACTGAAGCTTTCTTT.

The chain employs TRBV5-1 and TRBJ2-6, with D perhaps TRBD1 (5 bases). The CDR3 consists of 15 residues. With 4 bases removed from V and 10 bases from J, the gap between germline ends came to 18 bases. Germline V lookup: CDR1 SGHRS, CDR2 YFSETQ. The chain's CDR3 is CASSRGQSGINVLTF. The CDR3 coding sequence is TGCGCCAGCAGCCGCGGACAATCTGGGATAAACGTCCTGACTTTC.

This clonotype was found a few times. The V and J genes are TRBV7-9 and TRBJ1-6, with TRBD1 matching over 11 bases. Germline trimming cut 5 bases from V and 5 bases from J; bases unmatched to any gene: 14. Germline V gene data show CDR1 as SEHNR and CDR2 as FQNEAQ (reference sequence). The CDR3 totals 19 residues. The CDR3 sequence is CASSRNPRDRGVNNSPLHF. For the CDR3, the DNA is TGTGCCAGCAGCCGTAATCCCAGGGACAGGGGGGTCAATAATTCACCCCTCCACTTT.

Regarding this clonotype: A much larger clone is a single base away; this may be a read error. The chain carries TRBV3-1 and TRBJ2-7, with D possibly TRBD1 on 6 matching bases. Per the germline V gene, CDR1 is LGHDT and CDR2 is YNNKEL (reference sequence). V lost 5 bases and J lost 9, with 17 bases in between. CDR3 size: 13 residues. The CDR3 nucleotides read TGTGCCAGCAGCGTGGACAGTAAGGGCGGGCAGTACTTC. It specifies CASSVDSKGGQYF.

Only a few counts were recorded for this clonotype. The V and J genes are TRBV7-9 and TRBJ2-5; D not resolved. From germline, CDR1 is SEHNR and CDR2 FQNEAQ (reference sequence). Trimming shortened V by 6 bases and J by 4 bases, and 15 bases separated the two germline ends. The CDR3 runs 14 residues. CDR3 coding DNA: TGTGCCAGCAGTTACCTTCCGCATAGAGAGACCCAGTACTTC. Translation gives CASSYLPHRETQYF. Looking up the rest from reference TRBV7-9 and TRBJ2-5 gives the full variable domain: DTGVSQNPRHKITKRGQNVTFRCDPISEHNRLYWYRQTLGQGPEFLTYFQNEAQLEKSRLLSDRFSAERPKGSFSTLEIQRTEQGDSAMYLCASSYLPHRETQYFGPGTRLLVL.

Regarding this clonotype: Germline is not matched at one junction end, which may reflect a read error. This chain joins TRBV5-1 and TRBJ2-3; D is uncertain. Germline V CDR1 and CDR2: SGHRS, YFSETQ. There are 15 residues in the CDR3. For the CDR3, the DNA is TGTGCCAGCAGCTTAAGCGCCCCGCCGGCAGATACGCAGTATTTT. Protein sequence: CASSLSAPPADTQYF. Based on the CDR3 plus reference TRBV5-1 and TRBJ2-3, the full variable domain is KAGVTQTPRYLIKTRGQQVTLSCSPISGHRSVSWYQQTPGQGLQFLFEYFSETQRNKGNFPGRFSGRQFSNSRSEMNVSTLELGDSALYLCASSLSAPPADTQYFGPGTRLTVL.

CDR3 residues: CSAGGGYGYTF. The DNA for the CDR3 is TGCAGTGCTGGAGGGGGCTATGGCTACACCTTC. The rearrangement links TRBV20-1 to TRBJ1-2; possible D gene TRBD1, 6 bases. V lost 5 bases, J lost 4 bases, and 8 bases lay in between. The germline CDR1 and CDR2 sequences are DFQATT and SNEGSKA (reference sequence). This CDR3 is built from 11 residues.

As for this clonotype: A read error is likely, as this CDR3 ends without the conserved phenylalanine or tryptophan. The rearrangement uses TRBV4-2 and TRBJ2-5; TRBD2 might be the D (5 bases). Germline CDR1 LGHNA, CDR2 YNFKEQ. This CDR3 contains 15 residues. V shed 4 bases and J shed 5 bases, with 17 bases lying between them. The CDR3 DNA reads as TGTGCCAGCAGCCCGGGAACTGGGGATAGCGAGACCCAGTACGTC. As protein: CASSPGTGDSETQYV.